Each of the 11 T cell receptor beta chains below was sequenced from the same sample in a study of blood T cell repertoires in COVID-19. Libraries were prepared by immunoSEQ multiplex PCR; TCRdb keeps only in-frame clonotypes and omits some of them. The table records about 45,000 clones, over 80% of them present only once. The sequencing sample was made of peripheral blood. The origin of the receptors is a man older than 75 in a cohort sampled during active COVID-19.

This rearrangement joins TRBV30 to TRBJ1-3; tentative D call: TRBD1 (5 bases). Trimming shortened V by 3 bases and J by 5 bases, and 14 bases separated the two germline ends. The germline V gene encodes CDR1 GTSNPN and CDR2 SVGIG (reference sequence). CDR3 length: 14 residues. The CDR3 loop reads CAWRGRGGRNTIYF. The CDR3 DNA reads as TGTGCCTGGAGGGGGCGTGGAGGGCGAAACACCATATATTTT.

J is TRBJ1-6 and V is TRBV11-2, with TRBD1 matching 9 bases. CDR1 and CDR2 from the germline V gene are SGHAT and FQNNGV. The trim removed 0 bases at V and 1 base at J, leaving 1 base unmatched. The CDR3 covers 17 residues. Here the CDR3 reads CASSLEQGASYNSPLHF. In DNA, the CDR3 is TGTGCCAGCAGCTTAGAACAGGGGGCATCCTATAATTCACCCCTCCACTTT.

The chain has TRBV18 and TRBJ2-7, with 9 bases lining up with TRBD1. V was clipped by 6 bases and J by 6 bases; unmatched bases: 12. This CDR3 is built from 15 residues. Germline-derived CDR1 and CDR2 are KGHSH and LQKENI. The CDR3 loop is CASSPVAGQGAEQYF. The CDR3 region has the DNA TGTGCCAGCTCCCCAGTGGCGGGACAGGGCGCCGAGCAGTACTTC.

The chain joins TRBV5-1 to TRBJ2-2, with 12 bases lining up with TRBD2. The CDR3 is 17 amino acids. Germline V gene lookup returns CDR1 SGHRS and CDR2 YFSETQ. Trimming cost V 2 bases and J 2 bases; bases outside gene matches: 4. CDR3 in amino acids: CASSLSLAGGNTGELFF. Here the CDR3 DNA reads TGCGCCAGCAGCTTATCACTAGCGGGGGGAAACACCGGGGAGCTGTTTTTT.

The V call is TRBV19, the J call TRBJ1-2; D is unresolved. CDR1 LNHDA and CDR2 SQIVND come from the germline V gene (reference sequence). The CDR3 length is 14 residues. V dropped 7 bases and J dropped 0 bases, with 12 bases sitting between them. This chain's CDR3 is CASNPSGANYGYTF. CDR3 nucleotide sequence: TGTGCCAGTAACCCCAGTGGAGCTAACTATGGCTACACCTTC.

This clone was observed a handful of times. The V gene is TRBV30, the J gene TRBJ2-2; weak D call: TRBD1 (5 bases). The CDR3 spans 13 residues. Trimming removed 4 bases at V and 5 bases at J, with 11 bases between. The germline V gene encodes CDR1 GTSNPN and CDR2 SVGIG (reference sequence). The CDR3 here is CAWIRAGTGELFF. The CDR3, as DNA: TGTGCCTGGATAAGGGCAGGGACCGGGGAGCTGTTTTTT.

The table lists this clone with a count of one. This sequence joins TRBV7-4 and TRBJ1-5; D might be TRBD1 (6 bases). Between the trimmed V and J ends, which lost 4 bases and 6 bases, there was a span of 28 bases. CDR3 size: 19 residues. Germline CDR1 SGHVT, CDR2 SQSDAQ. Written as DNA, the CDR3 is TGTGCCAGCAGCTCAAGGGAGGTGGGGGGGGCGGAAATATGTCAGCCCCAGCATTTT. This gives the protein CASSSREVGGAEICQPQHF.

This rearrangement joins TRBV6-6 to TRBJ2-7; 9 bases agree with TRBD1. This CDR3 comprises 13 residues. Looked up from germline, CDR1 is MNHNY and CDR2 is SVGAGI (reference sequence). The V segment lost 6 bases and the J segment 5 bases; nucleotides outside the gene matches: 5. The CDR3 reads CASRRWTGDEQYF. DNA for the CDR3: TGTGCCAGCAGACGATGGACAGGGGACGAGCAGTACTTC.

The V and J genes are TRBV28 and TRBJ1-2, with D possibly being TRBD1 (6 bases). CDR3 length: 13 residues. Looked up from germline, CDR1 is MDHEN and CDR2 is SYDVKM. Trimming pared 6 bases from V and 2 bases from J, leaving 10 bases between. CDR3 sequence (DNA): TGTGCCAGCAGCCGGGGGGCCAACTATGGCTACACCTTC. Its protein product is CASSRGANYGYTF.

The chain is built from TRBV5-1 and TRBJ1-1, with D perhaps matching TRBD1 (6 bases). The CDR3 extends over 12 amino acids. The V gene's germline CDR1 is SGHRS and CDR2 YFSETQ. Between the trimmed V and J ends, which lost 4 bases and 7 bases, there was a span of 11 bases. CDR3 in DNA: TGCGCCAGCAGCCGGAACAGGGATGAAGCTTTCTTT. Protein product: CASSRNRDEAFF.

The chain's CDR3 is CASSPGGSVREKLFF. In DNA form, the CDR3 reads TGTGCCAGCAGCCCAGGGGGTTCTGTAAGGGAAAAACTGTTTTTT. The chain couples TRBV9 to TRBJ1-4, with 7 bases lining up with TRBD1. The junction had 11 bases not matched to a gene; V was cut back by 4 bases and J by 8 bases. Per germline, CDR1 SGDLS and CDR2 YYNGEE. CDR3 length equals 15 residues. Complete variable domain (other parts from reference TRBV9 and TRBJ1-4): DSGVTQTPKHLITATGQRVTLRCSPRSGDLSVYWYQQSLDQGLQFLIQYYNGEERAKGNILERFSAQQFPDLHSELNLSSLELGDSALYFCASSPGGSVREKLFFGSGTQLSVL.